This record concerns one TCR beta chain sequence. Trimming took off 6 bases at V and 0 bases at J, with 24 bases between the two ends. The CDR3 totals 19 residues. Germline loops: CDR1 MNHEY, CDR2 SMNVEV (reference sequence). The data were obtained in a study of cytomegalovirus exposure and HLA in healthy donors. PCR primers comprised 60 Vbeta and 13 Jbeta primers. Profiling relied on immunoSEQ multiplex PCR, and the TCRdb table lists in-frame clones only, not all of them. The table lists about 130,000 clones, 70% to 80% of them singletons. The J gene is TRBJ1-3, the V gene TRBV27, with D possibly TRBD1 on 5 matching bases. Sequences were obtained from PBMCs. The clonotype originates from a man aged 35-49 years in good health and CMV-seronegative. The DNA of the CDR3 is TGTGCCAGCAGACCAGCCCCGGCGGGGGATAGGGACTCTGGAAACACCATATATTTT. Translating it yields CASRPAPAGDRDSGNTIYF.